What follows are 13 T cell receptor beta chains derived from one specimen sequenced in a study of blood T cells in healthy people across ages. Next came a second PCR, run for about 7 to 12 cycles, which used a sample-barcoded 5' primer along with a J-beta primer mix. TCRdb passed the 5' RACE reads through MiXCR, listing each CDR3 protein once. The data contain some 880,000 distinct CDR3 sequences, roughly 34% of them singletons. Material: blood. All receptors come from a man aged 18 to 30 in good health.

The J gene is TRBJ1-2, the V gene TRBV12-3 or TRBV12-4; 9 nucleotides match TRBD1. CDR3 length: 15 amino acids. V trimming: 6 bases; J trimming: 4 bases; junction bases outside the gene matches: 9. CDR3 in amino acids: CASSSGTGKAYGYTF. CDR3 nucleotides: TGTGCCAGCAGCTCCGGGACAGGGAAGGCCTATGGCTACACCTTC.

This clonotype appeared a few times. The CDR3 nucleotides read TGTGCCACCTCTTCTGGAGAGAACACAGATACGCAGTATTTT. It is translated as CATSSGENTDTQYF. This chain connects TRBV2 to TRBJ2-3; unclear D gene. The CDR3 is made up of 14 amino acids. CDR1 and CDR2 from the germline V gene are SNHLY and FYNNEI. Trimming removed 10 bases at V and 2 bases at J, with 16 bases between.

The chain links TRBV4-1 to TRBJ2-3; D tentatively reads TRBD1 or TRBD2 (5 bases each). V gave up 4 bases and J gave up 5 bases, with 16 bases separating them. Germline V gene data show CDR1 as MGHRA and CDR2 as YSYEKL. This CDR3 contains 15 residues. CDR3 in DNA: TGCGCCAGCAGCCCCGGGGTAGGGGTTGGAGATACGCAGTATTTT. Translation gives CASSPGVGVGDTQYF.

The chain carries TRBV27 and TRBJ2-1, with 11 positions matching TRBD2. Germline V gives CDR1 MNHEY, CDR2 SMNVEV (reference sequence). Trimming cost V 5 bases and J 4 bases; bases outside gene matches: 7. The CDR3 has 16 amino acids. The CDR3 nucleotides read TGTGCCAGCAGTCCGGTAACTAGCGGGGGATACAATGAGCAGTTCTTC. Translated: CASSPVTSGGYNEQFF.

V and J are TRBV7-9 and TRBJ1-2, with TRBD1 identical over 8 bases. In germline, CDR1 is SEHNR, CDR2 FQNEAQ (reference sequence). J was trimmed by 2 bases and V by 4 bases; bases with no gene match: 6. There are 15 residues in the CDR3. This chain's CDR3 is CASSSHRDRNYGYTF. CDR3 nucleotides: TGTGCCAGCAGCTCCCACCGGGACAGGAACTATGGCTACACCTTC.

This clonotype came up many times. The rearrangement joins TRBV20-1 to TRBJ1-2; D not certain. Looked up from germline, CDR1 is DFQATT and CDR2 is SNEGSKA (reference sequence). V lost 3 bases, J lost 5 bases, and 7 bases lay in between. This CDR3 has 11 residues. The CDR3 spells CSARAAYGYTF. The CDR3 DNA reads TGCAGTGCTAGGGCTGCTTATGGCTACACCTTC.

V is TRBV20-1 and J is TRBJ1-5; D not resolved. Germline values: CDR1 DFQATT, CDR2 SNEGSKA (reference sequence). The CDR3 spans 13 residues. V lost 6 bases and J 7 bases, leaving 16 bases between the germline ends. The CDR3 reads CSALKHPRQPQHF. Here the CDR3 DNA reads TGCAGTGCCCTCAAACATCCCCGGCAGCCCCAGCATTTT.

The chain links TRBV25-1 to TRBJ2-3; no clear D. Germline lookup yields CDR1 MGHDK and CDR2 SYGVNS. The CDR3 totals 15 residues. Trimming took off 4 bases at V and 5 bases at J, with 16 bases between the two ends. In nucleotides, the CDR3 is TGTGCCAGCAGTGGGGCCCTAGGAGCTGGAGATACGCAGTATTTT. Translated: CASSGALGAGDTQYF.

A note on this clonotype: A much larger clone lies a single base off, so this may be a read error. The V gene is TRBV7-2, the J gene TRBJ2-7; no clear D. The DNA end is more similar to TRBJ2-5, so the J call may be wrong. The CDR3 length is 14 residues. Germline-derived CDR1 and CDR2 are SGHTA and FQGNSA. The CDR3 DNA follows: TGTGCCAGCAGCGTAGGCGTGTCCTTTGAGACCCAGTACTTC. This translates into CASSVGVSFETQYF.

The rearrangement links TRBV7-2 to TRBJ2-7; D not certain. This CDR3 has 12 amino acids. Germline CDR1 SGHTA, CDR2 FQGNSA. With 3 bases removed from V and 7 bases from J, the gap between germline ends came to 10 bases. The CDR3 DNA sequence: TGTGCCAGCAGCTTGGCGTTCCCTGAGCAGTACTTC. This codes for CASSLAFPEQYF.

The chain recombines TRBV5-4 with TRBJ2-1; 9 nucleotides match TRBD2. From germline, CDR1 is SGHNT and CDR2 YYREEE (reference sequence). The CDR3 runs to 16 residues. Trimming took 3 bases from V and 8 from J; bases not matched to a gene: 12. The CDR3 loop reads CASSYNGGLAGDEQFF. As DNA, the CDR3 is TGTGCCAGCAGCTACAATGGGGGATTAGCGGGGGATGAGCAGTTCTTC.

The DNA of the CDR3 is TGTGCCAGCAGCTTTGGGGGGCCAATTAGCATCGAGCAGTTCTTC. This sequence encodes CASSFGGPISIEQFF. The chain combines TRBV7-2 with TRBJ2-1, with D perhaps TRBD1 or TRBD2 (6 bases each). Germline V gene lookup returns CDR1 SGHTA and CDR2 FQGNSA. The CDR3 is 15 amino acids. Trimming cost V 3 bases and J 10 bases, with 19 bases left between them.

The chain uses TRBV6-1 and TRBJ2-7; TRBD1 aligns across 8 bases. Germline CDR1 is MNHNS and CDR2 is SASEGT. Losses at the gene ends were 5 bases for V and 5 bases for J; bases not matched to a gene: 5. CDR3 length: 13 amino acids. CDR3 nucleotide sequence: TGTGCCAGCAGTATCGGACAGGGCGACGAGCAGTACTTC. It encodes CASSIGQGDEQYF.